This T cell receptor (beta chain) was observed in a study of T cells in Graves' hyperthyroidism and ophthalmopathy. The table lists this clonotype with a few counts. The germline gene is not matched at one end of the junction; a read error may be the cause. Amplification targeted TCR beta CDR3 regions from RNA transcripts. Initially, a first-round RT-PCR of the TCR CDR3 employed the HTBI primer set. TCRdb reanalysed the multiplex PCR reads using MiXCR and keeps one entry per CDR3 protein. The data show over 650,000 distinct CDR3 sequences, roughly 46% seen once. The clonotype was recovered from an adult man with Graves' disease, either hyperthyroidism or ophthalmopathy (not recorded which). Sequencing was done on a sample of peripheral blood or thyroid tissue (not recorded which).

CDR3 coding DNA: TGTGCCAGCAGTGTGGAGTATGTTTCACCCCTCCACTTT. This sequence encodes CASSVEYVSPLHF. The J gene is TRBJ1-6, the V gene TRBV10-3; D remains unclear. This CDR3 contains 13 residues. Per the germline V gene, CDR1 is ENHRY and CDR2 is SYGVKD.